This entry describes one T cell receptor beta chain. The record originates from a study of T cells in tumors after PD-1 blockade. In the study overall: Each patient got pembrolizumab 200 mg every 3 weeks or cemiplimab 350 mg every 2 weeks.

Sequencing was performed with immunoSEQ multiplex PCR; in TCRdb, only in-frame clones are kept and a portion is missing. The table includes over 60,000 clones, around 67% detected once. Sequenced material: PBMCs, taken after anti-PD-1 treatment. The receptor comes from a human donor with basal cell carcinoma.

The CDR3 spells CASSQDPGLSPYEQYF. The CDR3, as DNA: TGTGCCAGCAGCCAAGACCCCGGACTGTCGCCCTACGAGCAGTACTTC. The chain uses TRBV3-1 (or the pseudogene TRBV3-2) and TRBJ2-7; maybe TRBD2 (5 bases). CDR3 length equals 16 residues. In germline, CDR1 is LGHDT, CDR2 YNNKEL (reference sequence). Trimming shortened V by 0 bases and J by 2 bases, and 14 bases separated the two germline ends.